These 31 T cell receptor beta chains were all obtained from the same sample, sequenced in a study of cytomegalovirus exposure and HLA in healthy donors. The PCR made use of 60 Vbeta and 13 Jbeta primers. Sequencing was performed with immunoSEQ multiplex PCR; in TCRdb, only in-frame clones are kept and a portion is missing. In all, the sample yields approximately 38,000 clones. The sample comprised PBMCs. The receptors shown here come from a man aged 25-40 years in good health and CMV-seronegative.

The chain links TRBV9 to TRBJ2-1, with D possibly being TRBD2 (6 bases). Germline V gene data show CDR1 as SGDLS and CDR2 as YYNGEE. Trimming took off 2 bases at V and 4 bases at J, with 13 bases between the two ends. This CDR3 has 15 amino acids. The CDR3 DNA reads TGTGCCAGCAGCGTCGGGGGATTATTATACAATGAGCAGTTCTTC. It specifies CASSVGGLLYNEQFF. The full variable domain, rest sourced from reference TRBV9 and TRBJ2-1, is DSGVTQTPKHLITATGQRVTLRCSPRSGDLSVYWYQQSLDQGLQFLIQYYNGEERAKGNILERFSAQQFPDLHSELNLSSLELGDSALYFCASSVGGLLYNEQFFGPGTRLTVL.

The chain has TRBV5-1 and TRBJ1-3; 7 bases line up with TRBD1. Trimming at V came to 3 bases and at J to 4 bases, leaving 4 bases not matched to a gene. Germline loops: CDR1 SGHRS, CDR2 YFSETQ. CDR3 size: 14 residues. The DNA of the CDR3 is TGCGCCAGCAGCTCCCGGGACAGAGGAAACACCATATATTTT. As protein: CASSSRDRGNTIYF.

The chain recombines TRBV5-1 with TRBJ2-6; D remains unclear. Germline CDR1 reads SGHRS; CDR2 reads YFSETQ. The CDR3 has 13 amino acids. V lost 0 bases to trimming and J lost 12 bases, with 10 bases between them. CDR3 sequence (DNA): TGCGCCAGCAGCTTGGGGCGTCCGGGCGTCCTGACTTTC. This codes for CASSLGRPGVLTF.

This chain uses TRBV30 with TRBJ2-5; 7 nucleotides agree with TRBD1. The CDR3 covers 13 residues. Germline V gene data show CDR1 as GTSNPN and CDR2 as SVGIG (reference sequence). Trimming cost V 5 bases and J 3 bases; bases outside gene matches: 6. The CDR3: CAWGPGTEETQYF. CDR3 bases: TGTGCCTGGGGACCTGGGACAGAAGAGACCCAGTACTTC.

The V call is TRBV27, the J call TRBJ1-6; a possible D gene is TRBD1 (6 bases). Germline V gene data show CDR1 as MNHEY and CDR2 as SMNVEV (reference sequence). The CDR3 contains 13 residues. V lost 4 bases and J lost 7, with 8 bases in between. In DNA form, the CDR3 reads TGTGCCAGCAGTTGGACAGAGAATTCACCCCTCCACTTT. This codes for CASSWTENSPLHF.

The genes are TRBV7-2 and TRBJ2-7; 11 nucleotides align to TRBD2. V shed 4 bases, J shed 2 bases, and the junction held 7 bases outside the gene matches. The germline CDR1 and CDR2 sequences are SGHTA and FQGNSA. The CDR3 length is 16 residues. CDR3 loop: CASSYPGTSGTYEQYF. The CDR3 bases are TGTGCCAGCAGCTACCCAGGGACTAGCGGTACCTACGAGCAGTACTTC.

The chain uses TRBV6-6 and TRBJ2-7; 9 bases align to TRBD2. V lost 9 bases and J lost 7; bases outside the gene matches: 13. The CDR3 has 14 amino acids. Germline CDR1 MNHNY, CDR2 SVGAGI (reference sequence). In DNA form, the CDR3 reads TGTGCCAGTACACTTAGCGGGAGCTCTAGGGAGCAGTACTTC. It translates to CASTLSGSSREQYF.

J is TRBJ2-5 and V is TRBV18; TRBD2 agrees at 9 bases. This CDR3 region has 15 residues. V lost 2 bases to trimming and J lost 1 base; unmatched junction nucleotides: 2. CDR1 and CDR2 (germline): KGHSH, LQKENI. The CDR3 bases are TGTGCCAGCTCACCATGGCGGGAGGGCCAAGAGACCCAGTACTTC. The encoded protein is CASSPWREGQETQYF.

The chain's CDR3 is CASSLGQGTHEQYF. The CDR3 DNA reads TGTGCCAGCAGCTTGGGTCAGGGGACGCACGAGCAGTACTTC. The chain links TRBV5-6 to TRBJ2-7; tentative D call: TRBD1 (6 bases). The germline CDR1 and CDR2 sequences are SGHDT and YYEEEE. V was clipped by 0 bases and J by 5 bases, with 12 bases between them. The CDR3 sequence is 14 residues long.

The J gene is TRBJ1-2, the V gene TRBV4-1; the D is unclear. V was cut by 1 base and J by 6 bases, with 18 bases left in between. Germline V gene sequence: CDR1 MGHRA, CDR2 YSYEKL. The length of the CDR3 is 16 residues. The CDR3 DNA sequence: TGCGCCAGCAGCCAAGGACCGGGATCCACCAGGAATGGCTACACCTTC. This encodes CASSQGPGSTRNGYTF.

As to this clone: The junction departs from germline at one end; a sequencing error may be responsible. The chain employs TRBV5-1 and TRBJ2-3, with a weak D call TRBD2 (6 bases). The CDR3 has 16 residues. The V gene's germline CDR1 is SGHRS and CDR2 YFSETQ. CDR3 DNA sequence: TGCGCCAGCAGTCCCTTCGCCACTCGCGGGCGGGATAAGCAGTATTTT. Translating gives CASSPFATRGRDKQYF.

This chain links TRBV9 with TRBJ1-2, with D possibly TRBD1 on 6 matching bases. Per the germline V gene, CDR1 is SGDLS and CDR2 is YYNGEE. The CDR3 extends over 14 amino acids. Trimming stripped 4 bases from V and 8 bases from J, with 18 bases between. CDR3 in amino acids: CASSILGQSGGYTF. The CDR3 DNA is TGTGCCAGCAGCATACTCGGACAGTCGGGCGGCTACACCTTC.

The rearrangement uses TRBV30 and TRBJ1-5, with TRBD1 matching over 10 bases. V lost 2 bases to trimming and J lost 0 bases; unmatched junction nucleotides: 13. The germline V gene has CDR1 GTSNPN and CDR2 SVGIG (reference sequence). This CDR3 spans 19 amino acids. CDR3 residues: CAWSPGQGTYSYSNQPQHF. In DNA form, the CDR3 reads TGTGCCTGGAGTCCGGGACAGGGGACCTACTCCTATAGCAATCAGCCCCAGCATTTT. Full variable domain (remainder filled in from reference TRBV30 and TRBJ1-5): SQTIHQWPATLVQPVGSPLSLECTVEGTSNPNLYWYRQAAGRGLQLLFYSVGIGQISSEVPQNLSASRPQDRQFILSSKKLLLSDSGFYLCAWSPGQGTYSYSNQPQHFGDGTRLSIL.

The V gene is TRBV6-5, the J gene TRBJ1-6; D not resolved. V lost 5 bases to trimming and J lost 13 bases, with 15 bases between them. Looked up from germline, CDR1 is MNHEY and CDR2 is SVGAGI. CDR3 length equals 13 residues. The CDR3 DNA sequence: TGTGCCAGCAGTCCTGGGCCCGGGAGGCCCCTCCACTTT. Residues: CASSPGPGRPLHF.

Points on this clone: At one end the junction does not follow the germline gene, possibly because of a read error. This rearrangement joins TRBV10-2 to TRBJ2-5; TRBD1 is a possible D gene (6 bases). The CDR3 spans 13 residues. Germline CDR1 and CDR2: WSHSY and SAAADI. The CDR3, as DNA: TGCGCCAGCAGTGGGGGTCACAGGGAGAACCAGTACTTC. It is translated as CASSGGHRENQYF.

CDR3 amino acids: CASSLGHLYTF. The CDR3 nucleotides read TGCGCCAGCAGCCTCGGTCATCTCTACACCTTC. V is TRBV4-3 and J is TRBJ1-2; D is unresolved. The CDR3 contains 11 residues. Germline V gives CDR1 LGHNA, CDR2 YSLEER. V lost 4 bases and J lost 10, with 10 bases in between.

The chain is built from TRBV19 and TRBJ1-2; D gene ambiguous. Germline V lookup: CDR1 LNHDA, CDR2 SQIVND (reference sequence). V was pared by 7 bases and J by 3 bases, with 12 bases between. The CDR3 is 13 residues long. As DNA, the CDR3 is TGTGCCAGTAACGAGGAGGGCTACTATGGCTACACCTTC. Translation: CASNEEGYYGYTF.

V and J are TRBV4-3 and TRBJ1-2, with D maybe TRBD1 (6 bases). This CDR3 has 15 amino acids. Germline assignment: CDR1 LGHNA and CDR2 YSLEER. Trimming removed 1 base from V and 2 bases from J, with 11 bases in between. The CDR3 sequence is CASSQGRGPNYGYTF. For the CDR3, the DNA is TGCGCCAGCAGCCAAGGCAGGGGACCAAACTATGGCTACACCTTC.

The gene calls are TRBV14 and TRBJ2-1, with 9 bases fitting TRBD2. The length of the CDR3 is 15 residues. Germline CDR1 is SGHDN and CDR2 is FVKESK. Trimming removed 1 base from V and 8 bases from J; junction bases left unmatched: 6. The CDR3: CASSQVRAGGYEQFF. The CDR3 DNA follows: TGTGCCAGCAGCCAAGTAAGAGCGGGAGGTTATGAGCAGTTCTTC.

The chain links TRBV7-8 to TRBJ2-3, with D perhaps matching TRBD1 (5 bases). The length of the CDR3 is 13 residues. Germline V gene data show CDR1 as SGHVS and CDR2 as FQNEAQ. Trimming removed 6 bases from V and 3 bases from J, with 10 bases in between. CDR3 in DNA: TGTGCCAGCAGGATTCGACAGACAGATACGCAGTATTTT. It translates to CASRIRQTDTQYF.

The CDR3 nucleotides are TGTGCCAGCTCATCAGGGACTAGCGGGAGAATTTACGAGCAGTACTTC. Amino acid sequence: CASSSGTSGRIYEQYF. The chain carries TRBV18 and TRBJ2-7; TRBD2 matches at 14 bases. The J segment lost 4 bases and the V segment lost 5 bases, leaving 7 bases of the junction unmatched. Looked up from germline, CDR1 is KGHSH and CDR2 is LQKENI. CDR3 size: 16 residues.

The chain uses TRBV6-1 and TRBJ2-1; 7 bases align to TRBD2. Trimming at V came to 2 bases and at J to 4 bases, leaving 8 bases not matched to a gene. This CDR3 contains 16 residues. The germline CDR1 and CDR2 sequences are MNHNS and SASEGT. DNA for the CDR3: TGTGCCAGCAGTGAATTACGCCTAGCGGAATACAATGAGCAGTTCTTC. It yields the protein CASSELRLAEYNEQFF.

The chain employs TRBV4-1 and TRBJ2-3; the D gene is possibly TRBD2 (5 bases). The length of the CDR3 is 14 residues. Germline V gene lookup returns CDR1 MGHRA and CDR2 YSYEKL. The V end was cut by 2 bases, the J end by 6 bases, with 12 bases between. The CDR3 coding sequence is TGCGCCAGCAGCCAATTTGTCCCTAGCGATACGCAGTATTTT. This gives the protein CASSQFVPSDTQYF.

This CDR3 is CASSPREQGAAYEQYF. CDR3 bases: TGTGCCAGCTCACCAAGAGAACAGGGGGCGGCCTACGAGCAGTACTTC. The chain joins TRBV18 to TRBJ2-7; 9 bases align to TRBD1. J was trimmed by 2 bases and V by 2 bases; bases with no gene match: 7. CDR1 is KGHSH and CDR2 is LQKENI in the germline V gene. This CDR3 contains 16 residues.

This chain links TRBV4-1 with TRBJ1-2; D is perhaps TRBD1 (6 bases). In germline, CDR1 is MGHRA, CDR2 YSYEKL. The CDR3 sequence is 18 residues long. Trimming removed 0 bases from V and 1 base from J, with 18 bases in between. The CDR3: CASSQDPQVWTVNYGYTF. In nucleotides, the CDR3 is TGCGCCAGCAGCCAAGATCCCCAAGTCTGGACAGTTAACTATGGCTACACCTTC.

The V and J genes are TRBV5-1 and TRBJ1-3; 8 bases are a match to TRBD1. CDR3 length: 15 residues. The V gene end was trimmed by 0 bases and the J gene end by 2 bases; junction bases not matched to a gene: 1. From germline, CDR1 is SGHRS and CDR2 YFSETQ. This CDR3 is CASSLVTGAGNTIYF. CDR3 nucleotides: TGCGCCAGCAGCTTGGTGACAGGGGCTGGAAACACCATATATTTT.

This chain links TRBV4-3 with TRBJ2-1, with D uncertain. The CDR3 extends over 15 amino acids. The germline V gene has CDR1 LGHNA and CDR2 YSLEER. Trimming took 0 bases from V and 1 from J, leaving 7 bases between them. CDR3 loop: CASSQEGSSYNEQFF. For the CDR3, the DNA is TGCGCCAGCAGCCAAGAGGGCTCGTCCTACAATGAGCAGTTCTTC.

The CDR3 is CSAELTGTIPKEGSYEQYF. The CDR3, as DNA: TGCAGCGCCGAACTTACCGGGACTATCCCAAAAGAGGGCTCCTACGAGCAGTACTTC. J is TRBJ2-7 and V is TRBV29-1, with TRBD2 identical over 7 bases. Per germline, CDR1 SQVTM and CDR2 ANQGSEA. This CDR3 has 19 amino acids. The trim removed 7 bases at V and 0 bases at J, leaving 24 bases unmatched.

Of note for this clone: One junction end does not reproduce the germline sequence, and a read error may be involved. This chain connects TRBV6-5 to TRBJ1-6; TRBD1 matches at 7 bases. Germline values: CDR1 MNHEY, CDR2 SVGAGI. The length of the CDR3 is 14 residues. The CDR3 bases are TGTGCCAGCAGTCGGGACAGCCTCGTTTCACACCTCCACTTT. It codes for CASSRDSLVSHLHF.

The V and J genes are TRBV6-4 and TRBJ2-4, with D perhaps matching TRBD1 (5 bases). Trimming removed 4 bases at V and 2 bases at J, with 12 bases between. Germline V gene sequence: CDR1 MRHNA, CDR2 SNTAGT. This CDR3 comprises 15 residues. The CDR3 is CASSVSGMSKNIQYF. As DNA, the CDR3 is TGTGCCAGCAGTGTTTCAGGGATGTCCAAAAACATTCAGTACTTC.

The gene calls are TRBV30 and TRBJ1-5; D is possibly TRBD1 (5 bases). The germline V and J ends were trimmed by 2 bases and 4 bases, with 12 bases remaining between them. The CDR3 consists of 14 residues. CDR1 GTSNPN and CDR2 SVGIG come from the germline V gene (reference sequence). CDR3 protein: CAWSPAGPNQPQHF. The CDR3 nucleotides read TGTGCCTGGAGTCCCGCAGGGCCAAATCAGCCCCAGCATTTT. The complete variable domain, with remaining parts taken from reference TRBV30 and TRBJ1-5, reads SQTIHQWPATLVQPVGSPLSLECTVEGTSNPNLYWYRQAAGRGLQLLFYSVGIGQISSEVPQNLSASRPQDRQFILSSKKLLLSDSGFYLCAWSPAGPNQPQHFGDGTRLSIL.